This T cell receptor beta chain was sequenced in a study of beta chain features in type 1 diabetes. Study-wide points: In cDNA sequencing, cells with high TCR expression could be over-represented. Moderate yet significant TCRB CDR3 shortening was seen in Type 1 diabetes patients in all four CD4+ subsets.

Without exception, sorted populations had purity beyond 95%. Isolated RNA was reverse transcribed in full, so expressed TCRB transcripts were sequenced. Measured with immunoSEQ multiplex PCR; TCRdb has only the in-frame clones, and not every one. The sample carries about 250,000 clones, 11% to 15% recorded once. This clone occurred a few times. What it binds is not known. The CDR3 is 17 residues long. Germline V gives CDR1 LGHNA, CDR2 YSLEER. V lost 4 bases, J lost 4 bases, and 10 bases stayed unmatched. This clonotype was sampled from a woman aged 40 to 49 in good health. The V call is TRBV4-3, the J call TRBJ2-1; the match to TRBD1 covers 10 bases. Sample: naive CD4+ T cells from blood. The CDR3 nucleotides read TGCGCCAGCAGCCCTAACCCGACAGGGGGCTATTACAATGAGCAGTTCTTC. Its translation is CASSPNPTGGYYNEQFF.